This T cell receptor beta chain came from a study of blood T cell repertoires in COVID-19. Study details: The origin of the acute and convalescent COVID-19 samples was the United States, Italy and Spain. PBMCs, B-cell-depleted T cells, or T cells were the source of the cDNA or gDNA that made up the material.

Authors' methods: Amplifying reference gene primers gave estimates of nucleated cell counts. The data were produced by immunoSEQ multiplex PCR, yet TCRdb's version contains in-frame clones alone and is incomplete. V and J calls and clone size are those listed in that table; D and trimming were worked out from the DNA. The sample consists of some 67,000 clones, about nine tenths of them appearing once. V lost 6 bases to trimming and J lost 2 bases; unmatched junction nucleotides: 9. This CDR3 comprises 15 residues. Germline CDR1 and CDR2: MNHEY and SMNVEV (reference sequence). The chain is built from TRBV27 and TRBJ2-7; 8 bases fit TRBD2. This TCR was sampled from a woman aged 18-29 years with acute or convalescent COVID-19. The material sequenced was peripheral blood. CDR3 amino acids: CASSSFGGVPYEQYF. The CDR3 DNA reads TGTGCCAGCAGCTCTTTCGGGGGGGTCCCCTACGAGCAGTACTTC.